Listed below are T cell receptor beta chains from one sample, sequenced in a study of T cells in localized non-small cell lung cancer. The assay was immunoSEQ multiplex PCR, and TCRdb's table has in-frame clones only and misses some. This sample has 900 to 1,300 clones, with roughly 30% found just once. The specimen comprised lung tumor tissue, sampled before any cancer treatment. The source of these receptors is a woman aged 40 to 75 with stage I squamous cell lung carcinoma. Each CDR3 is given with its conserved first and last residue. The order of the fields is D gene, J gene, clone size, V gene, CDR3 DNA, CDR3 protein. The D gene is left open where the match is weak. Only part of the rows carry a size: once, few, many, or a class if the clone is expanded.

NA | TRBJ1-1 | NA | TRBV19 | TGTGCCAGTAGGCGGAGCAGGGGGAACACTGAAGCTTTCTTT | CASRRSRGNTEAFF
NA | TRBJ1-5 | medium-sized | TRBV11-3 | TGTGCCAGCAGCCATCCAGGGATACGGCAGCCCCAGCATTTT | CASSHPGIRQPQHF
NA | TRBJ1-1 | NA | TRBV18 | TGTGCCAGCTCGAGGGGGGGGCGCAGCACTGAAGCTTTCTTT | CASSRGGRSTEAFF
NA | TRBJ1-2 | NA | TRBV30 | TGTGCCTGGACCTATCGGGACCTTTCGGGCTACACCTTC | CAWTYRDLSGYTF
NA | TRBJ2-7 | NA | TRBV6-8 | TGTGCCAGCAGTCCAGGGGCCGGACTAGAGCAGTACTTC | CASSPGAGLEQYF
TRBD2 | TRBJ2-2 | NA | TRBV5-1 | TGCGCCAGCAGCTTGGGCCGGACTAGCCCTAACACCGGGGAGCTGTTTTTT | CASSLGRTSPNTGELFF
NA | TRBJ1-6 | NA | TRBV6-8 | TGTGCCAGCGCCTCTTCCAACTTCAATTCACCCCTCCACTTT | CASASSNFNSPLHF
TRBD1 | TRBJ1-2 | NA | TRBV18 | TGTGCTAGCTCACCCGACAGGGATTATGGCTACACCTTT | CASSPDRDYGYTF
NA | TRBJ2-7 | NA | TRBV15 | TGTGCCAGCAGCTTACGGAGTTTAGTTGGCGAGCAGTACTTC | CASSLRSLVGEQYF
TRBD2 | TRBJ2-5 | few | TRBV19 | TGTGCCAGTAGTATACGGCCTAGCGGGGTGCAAGAGACCCAGTACTTC | CASSIRPSGVQETQYF
TRBD2 | TRBJ2-3 | NA | TRBV30 | TGTGCCTGGAGTGTCCCGGGGGGGTCAGATACGCAGTATTTT | CAWSVPGGSDTQYF
TRBD1 | TRBJ1-1 | NA | TRBV30 | TGTGCCTGGAGCCTTGGACAGGGCAGGGAAACTGAAGCTTTCTTT | CAWSLGQGRETEAFF
NA | TRBJ1-6 | few | TRBV6-8 | TGTGCCAGCAGTCCCGGGGAGTATTCACCCCTCCACTTT | CASSPGEYSPLHF
TRBD1 | TRBJ2-1 | NA | TRBV11-3 | TGTGCCAGCAGCTTGGAACCCCCCTGGACAGGGGTTGATGAGCAGTTCTTC | CASSLEPPWTGVDEQFF
TRBD1 | TRBJ2-5 | few | TRBV15 | TGTGCCACCAGCAGAGGGGACAGGGGAGAAGAGACCCAGTACTTC | CATSRGDRGEETQYF
TRBD1 | TRBJ1-1 | NA | TRBV29-1 | TGCAGCGTTCAAGCCGGGACAGGGGAATCCGAAGCTTTCTTT | CSVQAGTGESEAFF
TRBD1 | TRBJ2-7 | medium-sized | TRBV6-8 | TGTGCCAGCAGTTCACAGGGGACGGTTTACGAGCAGTACTTC | CASSSQGTVYEQYF